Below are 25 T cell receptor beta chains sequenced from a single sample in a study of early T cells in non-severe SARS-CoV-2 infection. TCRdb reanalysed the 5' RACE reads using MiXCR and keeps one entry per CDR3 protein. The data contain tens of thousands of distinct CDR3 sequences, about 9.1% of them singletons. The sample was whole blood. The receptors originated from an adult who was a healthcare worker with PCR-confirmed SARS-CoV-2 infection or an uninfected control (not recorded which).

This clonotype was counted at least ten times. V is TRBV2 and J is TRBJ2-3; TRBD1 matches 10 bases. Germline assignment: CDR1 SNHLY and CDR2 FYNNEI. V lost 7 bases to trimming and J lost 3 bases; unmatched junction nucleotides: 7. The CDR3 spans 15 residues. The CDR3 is CASIRDRGRTDTQYF. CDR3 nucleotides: TGTGCCAGCATTCGGGACAGGGGTAGGACAGATACGCAGTATTTT.

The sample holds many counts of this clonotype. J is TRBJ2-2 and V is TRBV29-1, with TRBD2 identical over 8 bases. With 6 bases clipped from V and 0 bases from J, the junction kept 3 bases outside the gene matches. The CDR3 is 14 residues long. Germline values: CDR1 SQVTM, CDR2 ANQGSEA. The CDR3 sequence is CSVRGGTNTGELFF. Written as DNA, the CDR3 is TGCAGCGTCCGGGGGGGGACGAACACCGGGGAGCTGTTTTTT.

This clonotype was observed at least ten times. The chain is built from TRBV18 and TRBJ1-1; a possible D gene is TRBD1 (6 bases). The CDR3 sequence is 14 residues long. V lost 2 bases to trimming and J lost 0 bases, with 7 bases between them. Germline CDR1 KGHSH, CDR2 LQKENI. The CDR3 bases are TGTGCCAGCTCACCAGGACAGCTGAACACTGAAGCTTTCTTT. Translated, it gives CASSPGQLNTEAFF.

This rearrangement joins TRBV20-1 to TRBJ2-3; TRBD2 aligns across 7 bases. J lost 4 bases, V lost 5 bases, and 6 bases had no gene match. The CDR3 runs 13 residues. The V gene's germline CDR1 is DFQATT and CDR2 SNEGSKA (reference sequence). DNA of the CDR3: TGCAGTGCTGGGTCCGCGGGAGCAGATACGCAGTATTTT. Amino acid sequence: CSAGSAGADTQYF.

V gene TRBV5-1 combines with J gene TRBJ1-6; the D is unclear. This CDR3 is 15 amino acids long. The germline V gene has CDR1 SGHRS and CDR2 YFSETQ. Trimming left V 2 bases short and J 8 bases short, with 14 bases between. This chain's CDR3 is CASSFSGSGDSPLHF. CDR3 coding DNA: TGCGCCAGCAGCTTCTCGGGCTCGGGTGATTCACCCCTCCACTTT.

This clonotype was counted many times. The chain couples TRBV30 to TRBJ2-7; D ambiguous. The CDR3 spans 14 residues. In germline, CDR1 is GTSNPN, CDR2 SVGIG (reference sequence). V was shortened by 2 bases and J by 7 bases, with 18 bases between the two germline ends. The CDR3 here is CAWSILPGMGEQYF. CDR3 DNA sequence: TGTGCCTGGAGTATCCTTCCTGGGATGGGAGAGCAGTACTTC.

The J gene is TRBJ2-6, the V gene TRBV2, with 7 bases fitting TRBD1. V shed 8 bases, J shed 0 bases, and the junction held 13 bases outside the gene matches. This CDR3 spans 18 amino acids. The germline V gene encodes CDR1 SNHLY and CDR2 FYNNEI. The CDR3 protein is CASFSDRVDSSGANVLTF. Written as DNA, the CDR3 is TGTGCCAGCTTTTCTGACAGGGTTGATAGCTCTGGGGCCAACGTCCTGACTTTC.

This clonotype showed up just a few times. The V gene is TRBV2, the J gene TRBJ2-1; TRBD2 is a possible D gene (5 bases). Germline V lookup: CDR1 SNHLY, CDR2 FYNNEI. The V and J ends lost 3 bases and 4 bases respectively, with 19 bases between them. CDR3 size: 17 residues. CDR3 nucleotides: TGTGCCAGCAGTGAGACGTTAGGAGGTGGGGTGTACAATGAGCAGTTCTTC. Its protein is CASSETLGGGVYNEQFF.

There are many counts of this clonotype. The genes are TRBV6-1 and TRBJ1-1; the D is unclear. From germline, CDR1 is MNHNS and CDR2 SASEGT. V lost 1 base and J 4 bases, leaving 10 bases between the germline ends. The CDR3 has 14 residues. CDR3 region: CASSEVGAGTEAFF. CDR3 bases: TGTGCCAGCAGTGAAGTGGGCGCCGGCACTGAAGCTTTCTTT.

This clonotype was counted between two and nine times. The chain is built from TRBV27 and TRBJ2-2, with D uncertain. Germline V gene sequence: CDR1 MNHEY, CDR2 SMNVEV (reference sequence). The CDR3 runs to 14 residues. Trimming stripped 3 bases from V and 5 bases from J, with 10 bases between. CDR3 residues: CASSFLGWTGELFF. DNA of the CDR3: TGTGCCAGCAGTTTTCTGGGTTGGACCGGGGAGCTGTTTTTT.

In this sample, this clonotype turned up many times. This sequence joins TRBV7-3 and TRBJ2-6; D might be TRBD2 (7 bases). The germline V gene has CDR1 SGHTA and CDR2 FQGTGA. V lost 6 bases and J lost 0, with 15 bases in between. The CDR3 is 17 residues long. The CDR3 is CASSLGGGISGANVLTF. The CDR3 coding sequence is TGTGCCAGCAGTTTAGGCGGGGGCATCTCTGGGGCCAACGTCCTGACTTTC. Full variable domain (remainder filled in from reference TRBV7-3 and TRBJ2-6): GAGVSQTPSNKVTEKGKYVELRCDPISGHTALYWYRQSLGQGPEFLIYFQGTGAADDSGLPNDRFFAVRPEGSVSTLKIQRTERGDSAVYLCASSLGGGISGANVLTFGAGSRLTVL.

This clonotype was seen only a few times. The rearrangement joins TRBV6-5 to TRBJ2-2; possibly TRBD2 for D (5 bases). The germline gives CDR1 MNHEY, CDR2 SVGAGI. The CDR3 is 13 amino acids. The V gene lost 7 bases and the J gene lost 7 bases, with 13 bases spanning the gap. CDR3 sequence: CASIKGRDGELFF. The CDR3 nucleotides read TGTGCCAGCATCAAGGGTCGGGACGGGGAGCTGTTTTTT.

The CDR3 loop reads CASSYRVDEQFF. The CDR3 DNA sequence: TGTGCCAGCAGTTACAGGGTGGATGAGCAGTTCTTC. The V and J genes are TRBV6-2 or TRBV6-3 and TRBJ2-1; D unclear. CDR1 is MNHEY, CDR2 SVGEGT, per germline. The CDR3 length is 12 residues. V was pared by 2 bases and J by 8 bases, with 7 bases between.

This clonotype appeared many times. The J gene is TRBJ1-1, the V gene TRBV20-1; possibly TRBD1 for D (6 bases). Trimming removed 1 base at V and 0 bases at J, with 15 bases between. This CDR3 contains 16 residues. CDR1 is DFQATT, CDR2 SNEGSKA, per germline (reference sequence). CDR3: CSARVTNRVMNTEAFF. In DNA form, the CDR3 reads TGCAGTGCTAGAGTTACTAACAGGGTCATGAACACTGAAGCTTTCTTT.

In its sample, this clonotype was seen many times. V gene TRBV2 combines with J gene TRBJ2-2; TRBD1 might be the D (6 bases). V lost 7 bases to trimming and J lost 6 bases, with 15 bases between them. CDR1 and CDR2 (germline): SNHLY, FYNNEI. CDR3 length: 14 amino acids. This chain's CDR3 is CASKKNRDAGELFF. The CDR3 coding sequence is TGTGCCAGCAAGAAGAACAGGGACGCCGGGGAGCTGTTTTTT.

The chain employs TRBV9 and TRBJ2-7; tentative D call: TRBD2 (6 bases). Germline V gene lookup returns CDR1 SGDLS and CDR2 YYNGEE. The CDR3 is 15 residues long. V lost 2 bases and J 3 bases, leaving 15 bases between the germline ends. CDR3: CASSVGGAELYEQYF. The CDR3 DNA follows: TGTGCCAGCAGCGTGGGGGGAGCGGAACTCTACGAGCAGTACTTC. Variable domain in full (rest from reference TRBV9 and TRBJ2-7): DSGVTQTPKHLITATGQRVTLRCSPRSGDLSVYWYQQSLDQGLQFLIQYYNGEERAKGNILERFSAQQFPDLHSELNLSSLELGDSALYFCASSVGGAELYEQYFGPGTRLTVT.

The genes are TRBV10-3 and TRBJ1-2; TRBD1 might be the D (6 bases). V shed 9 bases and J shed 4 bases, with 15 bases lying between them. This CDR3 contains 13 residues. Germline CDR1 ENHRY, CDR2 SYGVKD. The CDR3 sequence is CAILTTGSYGYTF. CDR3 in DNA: TGTGCCATACTTACGACAGGCTCCTATGGCTACACCTTC.

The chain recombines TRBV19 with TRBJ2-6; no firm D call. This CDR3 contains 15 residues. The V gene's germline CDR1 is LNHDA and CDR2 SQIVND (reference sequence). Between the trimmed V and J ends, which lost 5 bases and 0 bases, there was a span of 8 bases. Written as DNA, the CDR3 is TGTGCCAGTAGTTCCCGGCACTCTGGGGCCAACGTCCTGACTTTC. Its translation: CASSSRHSGANVLTF.

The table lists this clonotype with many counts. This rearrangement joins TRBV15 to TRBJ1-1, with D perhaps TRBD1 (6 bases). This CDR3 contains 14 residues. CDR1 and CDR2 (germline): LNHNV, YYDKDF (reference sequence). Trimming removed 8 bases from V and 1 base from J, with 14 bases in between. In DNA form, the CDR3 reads TGTGCCACCGGGTTAAGGGGGGGGAACACTGAAGCTTTCTTT. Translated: CATGLRGGNTEAFF.

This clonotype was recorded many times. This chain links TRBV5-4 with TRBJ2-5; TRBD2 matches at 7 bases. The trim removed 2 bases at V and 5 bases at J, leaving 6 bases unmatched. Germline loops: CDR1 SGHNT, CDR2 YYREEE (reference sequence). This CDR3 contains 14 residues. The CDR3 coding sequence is TGTGCCAGCAGCTTAGCGGGGAGAGAGGAGACCCAGTACTTC. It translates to CASSLAGREETQYF.

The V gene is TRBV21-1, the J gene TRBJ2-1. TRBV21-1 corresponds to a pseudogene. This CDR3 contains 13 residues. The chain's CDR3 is CASSKVNDNEQFF. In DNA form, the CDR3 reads TGTGCCAGCAGCAAAGTAAACGACAATGAGCAGTTCTTC.

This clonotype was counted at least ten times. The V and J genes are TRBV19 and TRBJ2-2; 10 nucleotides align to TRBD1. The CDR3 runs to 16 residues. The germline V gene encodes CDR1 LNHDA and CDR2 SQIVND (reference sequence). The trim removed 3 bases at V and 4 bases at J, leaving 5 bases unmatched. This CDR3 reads CASSIMGQGTTGELFF. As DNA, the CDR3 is TGTGCCAGTAGTATCATGGGACAGGGGACCACCGGGGAGCTGTTTTTT.

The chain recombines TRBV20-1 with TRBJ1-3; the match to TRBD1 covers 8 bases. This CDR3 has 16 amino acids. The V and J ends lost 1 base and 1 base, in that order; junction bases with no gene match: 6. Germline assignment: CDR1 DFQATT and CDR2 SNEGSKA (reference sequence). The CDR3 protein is CSARAGTGVSGNTIYF. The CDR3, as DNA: TGCAGTGCTAGAGCCGGGACAGGCGTTTCTGGAAACACCATATATTTT.

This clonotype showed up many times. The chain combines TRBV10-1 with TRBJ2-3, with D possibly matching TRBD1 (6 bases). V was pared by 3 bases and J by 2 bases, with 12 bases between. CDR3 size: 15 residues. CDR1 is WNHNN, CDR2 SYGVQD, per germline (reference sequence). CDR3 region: CASSELGAVTDTQYF. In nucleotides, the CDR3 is TGCGCCAGCAGTGAATTGGGGGCTGTCACAGATACGCAGTATTTT.

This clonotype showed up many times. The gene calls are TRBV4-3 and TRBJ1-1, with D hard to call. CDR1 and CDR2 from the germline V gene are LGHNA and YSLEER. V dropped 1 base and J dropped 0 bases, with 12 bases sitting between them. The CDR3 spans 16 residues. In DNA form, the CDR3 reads TGCGCCAGCAGCCAAGGTTTGCGCAGCATGAACACTGAAGCTTTCTTT. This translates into CASSQGLRSMNTEAFF.